This T cell receptor (beta chain) is drawn from a study of response to subunit inactivated influenza vaccine. Note on this clonotype: Its antigen is as yet unknown.

The CDR3 contains 12 residues. Germline values: CDR1 SQVTM, CDR2 ANQGSEA. V lost 0 bases to trimming and J lost 5 bases, with 7 bases between them. TCRdb processed the RT-PCR reads anew with MiXCR; each CDR3 protein has one entry. This repertoire shows over 150,000 distinct CDR3 sequences, around 14% found once; its top ten account for about a quarter. Points from the study as a whole: The authors proposed limited new T cell recruitment per seasonal influenza vaccination.

The chain couples TRBV29-1 to TRBJ2-5; D gene unclear. The receptor's source is a man in his fifties or sixties who received an inactivated influenza vaccine. The specimen comprised CD8+ T cells sorted from PBMCs, sampled more than 4 days after vaccination. The CDR3 region is CSVEDQVETQYF. CDR3 DNA sequence: TGCAGCGTTGAAGATCAGGTGGAGACCCAGTACTTC.